Each of the 29 T cell receptor beta chains below was sequenced from the same sample in a study of regulatory T cells in long-lasting Graves disease. CDR3 regions were amplified by Arm-PCR using iRepertoire HTBI primers to build TCR beta libraries. MiXCR was run by TCRdb on the multiplex PCR reads, yielding one entry per CDR3 protein. The sample records about 320,000 distinct CDR3 sequences, 15% to 20% being singletons. The time point: newly diagnosed GD, antithyroid drugs for less than 3 months. The TCR library was prepared using RNA isolated from PBMCs. This material consisted of peripheral blood mononuclear cells (PBMCs), taken at new diagnosis, from a patient treated with antithyroid drugs. The receptors derive from a female donor with Graves disease.

This clonotype was seen ten or more times. The rearrangement uses TRBV3-1 and TRBJ2-7; a possible D gene is TRBD1 (5 bases). V was cut by 6 bases and J by 5 bases, with 17 bases left in between. This CDR3 is built from 14 residues. Per germline, CDR1 LGHDT and CDR2 YNNKEL (reference sequence). The CDR3 region is CASSHKGLTNEQYF. The CDR3 coding sequence is TGTGCCAGCAGTCACAAGGGGCTTACAAACGAGCAGTACTTC.

This clonotype appeared a few times. The rearrangement joins TRBV5-4 to TRBJ2-3, with TRBD2 as a possible D gene (6 bases). Deletions cut 2 bases from V and 2 bases from J, with 18 bases between. Germline V gene lookup returns CDR1 SGHNT and CDR2 YYREEE (reference sequence). This CDR3 spans 17 amino acids. The CDR3 DNA follows: TGTGCCAGCAGCTTATTAACCGTGACTAGTTACACAGATACGCAGTATTTT. It specifies CASSLLTVTSYTDTQYF.

This clonotype was recorded many times. V is TRBV19 and J is TRBJ1-6, with D hard to call. Trimming left V 3 bases short and J 10 bases short, with 13 bases between. The CDR3 length is 14 residues. Germline V gene data show CDR1 as LNHDA and CDR2 as SQIVND (reference sequence). CDR3 bases: TGTGCCAGTAGTATTACAATTAGGGTCTCACCCCTCCACTTT. Translated, it gives CASSITIRVSPLHF.

This clonotype was seen ten or more times. The rearrangement uses TRBV20-1 and TRBJ2-5; D gene ambiguous. V dropped 6 bases and J dropped 5 bases, with 16 bases sitting between them. The germline gives CDR1 DFQATT, CDR2 SNEGSKA (reference sequence). This CDR3 is built from 13 residues. The CDR3 nucleotides are TGCAGTGCCAAGCCAGCGAGTTGGGAGACCCAGTACTTC. This codes for CSAKPASWETQYF.

This clonotype occurred many times. The chain is built from TRBV12-3 or TRBV12-4 and TRBJ2-1; 9 bases line up with TRBD2. The CDR3 runs to 14 residues. V shed 6 bases, J shed 8 bases, and the junction held 8 bases outside the gene matches. The chain's CDR3 is CASSSGGRAYEQFF. Written as DNA, the CDR3 is TGTGCCAGCAGCTCTGGCGGGAGGGCCTATGAGCAGTTCTTC.

The table lists this clonotype with a few counts. The chain links TRBV5-1 to TRBJ2-7; D remains ambiguous. Germline V CDR1 and CDR2: SGHRS, YFSETQ. Trimming pared 2 bases from V and 0 bases from J, leaving 9 bases between. The CDR3 contains 14 residues. The CDR3 DNA follows: TGCGCCAGCAGCTTCGATACCAGCTCCTACGAGCAGTACTTC. This codes for CASSFDTSSYEQYF.

This clonotype was recorded many times. Compared with germline, one end of the junction differs, possibly owing to a read error. The chain employs TRBV28 and TRBJ2-7; TRBD1 matches 9 bases. The CDR3 is made up of 12 amino acids. Germline V gives CDR1 MDHEN, CDR2 SYDVKM. The DNA for the CDR3 is TGTGCCAGCAGTTCCGGGACAGGGTCGGTGGACTTC. This codes for CASSSGTGSVDF.

This clonotype has a count of ten or more. The gene calls are TRBV19 and TRBJ1-2; D call uncertain. The V gene's germline CDR1 is LNHDA and CDR2 SQIVND (reference sequence). The CDR3 contains 13 residues. With 3 bases removed from V and 7 bases from J, the gap between germline ends came to 12 bases. The CDR3 loop reads CASSMSTASGYTF. DNA of the CDR3: TGTGCCAGTAGTATGAGCACAGCCAGTGGCTACACCTTC.

The chain combines TRBV2 with TRBJ2-3; D uncertain. Germline V gene lookup returns CDR1 SNHLY and CDR2 FYNNEI. This CDR3 is built from 11 residues. V shed 6 bases and J shed 9 bases, with 10 bases lying between them. CDR3 region: CASRRENTQYF. CDR3 in DNA: TGTGCCAGCAGGAGAGAGAACACGCAGTATTTT.

There are many counts of this clonotype. This rearrangement joins TRBV2 to TRBJ2-4; 10 bases match TRBD2. V shed 3 bases and J 2 bases; nucleotides not matched to a gene: 4. Per the germline V gene, CDR1 is SNHLY and CDR2 is FYNNEI. CDR3 length: 16 residues. The CDR3, as DNA: TGTGCCAGCAGTGACCAGCGGGAGGGCCCCAAAAACATTCAGTACTTC. Its translation: CASSDQREGPKNIQYF.

This clonotype was counted at least ten times. The chain uses TRBV4-1 and TRBJ1-1; TRBD1 aligns across 9 bases. There are 16 residues in the CDR3. With V trimmed by 3 bases and J by 1 base, 6 bases remained unmatched. Germline values: CDR1 MGHRA, CDR2 YSYEKL. CDR3 in amino acids: CASSHGRDRANTEAFF. CDR3 nucleotide sequence: TGCGCCAGCAGCCACGGGAGGGACAGGGCGAACACTGAAGCTTTCTTT.

Ten or more counts support this clonotype. The rearrangement links TRBV7-3 to TRBJ2-3, with D unclear. V lost 4 bases and J 4 bases, leaving 9 bases between the germline ends. The V gene's germline CDR1 is SGHTA and CDR2 FQGTGA. The CDR3 sequence is 13 residues long. The CDR3 DNA reads as TGTGCCAGCAGCTGGAGCGAAGCAGATACGCAGTATTTT. It specifies CASSWSEADTQYF.

This clonotype showed up many times. The chain uses TRBV6-1 and TRBJ1-5; D unclear. The CDR3 covers 18 residues. From germline, CDR1 is MNHNS and CDR2 SASEGT. V lost 7 bases to trimming and J lost 0 bases, with 22 bases between them. CDR3 nucleotide sequence: TGTGCCAGCAACAACCGGGTCCGTAGGTTTTATAGCAATCAGCCCCAGCATTTT. Translating it yields CASNNRVRRFYSNQPQHF.

This clonotype was counted ten times or more. The chain has TRBV28 and TRBJ2-6; D call uncertain. Trimming removed 0 bases from V and 4 bases from J, with 7 bases in between. Germline CDR1 is MDHEN and CDR2 is SYDVKM. The CDR3 is 15 amino acids. The CDR3 bases are TGTGCCAGCAGTTTATGGGGTCTGGGGGCCAACGTCCTGACTTTC. Protein product: CASSLWGLGANVLTF.

The table lists this clonotype with many counts. The CDR3 sequence: CASSLPGRGRQETQYF. The CDR3 DNA reads as TGTGCCAGCAGCCTACCGGGGAGGGGGCGCCAAGAGACCCAGTACTTC. The V gene is TRBV9, the J gene TRBJ2-5; tentatively, D is TRBD1 or TRBD2 (7 bases each). The CDR3 contains 16 residues. V was pared by 4 bases and J by 1 base, with 17 bases between. Germline CDR1 SGDLS, CDR2 YYNGEE.

This clonotype appeared a few times. The genes are TRBV5-6 and TRBJ2-7; 9 bases fit TRBD1. V lost 2 bases to trimming and J lost 2 bases; unmatched junction nucleotides: 5. CDR3 size: 15 residues. CDR1 is SGHDT, CDR2 YYEEEE, per germline. CDR3 bases: TGTGCCAGCAGCTTTGGGACAGGGTCCACCTACGAGCAGTACTTC. This gives the protein CASSFGTGSTYEQYF.

About this clonotype itself: The CDR3 does not end in the conserved phenylalanine or tryptophan, so this is likely a read error. The genes are TRBV30 and TRBJ2-4, with 7 bases that match TRBD1. The CDR3 runs 15 residues. The trim removed 0 bases at V and 0 bases at J, leaving 2 bases unmatched. Germline loops: CDR1 GTSNPN, CDR2 SVGIG (reference sequence). The CDR3 sequence: CAWSVGTVAKNIQYL. CDR3 in DNA: TGTGCCTGGAGTGTGGGGACAGTAGCCAAAAACATTCAGTACTTG.

Worth noting for this clonotype: With a much larger clone just one base away, this may be a read error. The rearrangement links TRBV19 to TRBJ1-5, with 7 bases fitting TRBD1. Germline CDR1 and CDR2: LNHDA and SQIVND (reference sequence). The CDR3 is made up of 13 amino acids. After removal of 7 bases from V and 5 bases from J, the junction contained 5 bases not matched to a gene. The DNA for the CDR3 is TGTGCCAGTACCAGGGGGGCTTATCAGCCCCAGCATTTT. Protein: CASTRGAYQPQHF.

This clonotype has a count of ten or more. The rearrangement links TRBV13 to TRBJ2-3, with a weak D call TRBD1 (5 bases). This CDR3 is built from 16 residues. V was cut by 5 bases and J by 5 bases, with 20 bases left in between. Germline V CDR1 and CDR2: PRHDT, FYEKMQ (reference sequence). In DNA, the CDR3 is TGTGCCAGCAGCGGGGCTTTATTCGGATCCGGAGATACGCAGTATTTT. Its protein is CASSGALFGSGDTQYF.

This chain joins TRBV7-8 and TRBJ2-5; D gene ambiguous. The CDR3 is made up of 16 amino acids. Germline CDR1 and CDR2: SGHVS and FQNEAQ. Trimming shortened V by 0 bases and J by 5 bases, and 16 bases separated the two germline ends. CDR3 DNA sequence: TGTGCCAGCAGCTTAGCGGGTCGGGCGCTGGGGGAGACCCAGTACTTC. Translation gives CASSLAGRALGETQYF.

This clonotype was seen a handful of times. The V gene is TRBV5-1, the J gene TRBJ2-6; D not resolved. Germline-derived CDR1 and CDR2 are SGHRS and YFSETQ. The CDR3 contains 15 residues. Trimming removed 1 base at V and 0 bases at J, with 5 bases between. CDR3 sequence (DNA): TGCGCCAGCAGCTTGTATTCCTCTGGGGCCAACGTCCTGACTTTC. Translation gives CASSLYSSGANVLTF. The full variable domain, in which reference TRBV5-1 and TRBJ2-6 provide the parts outside the CDR3, is KAGVTQTPRYLIKTRGQQVTLSCSPISGHRSVSWYQQTPGQGLQFLFEYFSETQRNKGNFPGRFSGRQFSNSRSEMNVSTLELGDSALYLCASSLYSSGANVLTFGAGSRLTVL.

In its sample, this clonotype was seen many times. CDR3: CASSLVSNYGYTF. The CDR3 nucleotides read TGTGCCAGCAGCTTGGTATCTAACTATGGCTACACCTTC. The V call is TRBV7-8, the J call TRBJ1-2, with D unresolved. Looked up from germline, CDR1 is SGHVS and CDR2 is FQNEAQ. V was trimmed by 3 bases and J by 0 bases, leaving 5 bases between them. The CDR3 contains 13 residues.

This clonotype was counted ten times or more. The chain recombines TRBV12-3 or TRBV12-4 with TRBJ2-5; D is unresolved. The CDR3 contains 12 residues. V shed 6 bases and J shed 2 bases, with 7 bases lying between them. The CDR3 protein is CASSLQQETQYF. CDR3 DNA sequence: TGTGCCAGCAGCTTGCAGCAAGAGACCCAGTACTTC.

This chain joins TRBV11-3 and TRBJ1-4; the D gene is possibly TRBD1 (5 bases). This CDR3 is 14 amino acids long. Germline V gene lookup returns CDR1 SGHNT and CDR2 YENEEA. V shed 2 bases and J shed 8 bases, with 12 bases lying between them. CDR3 protein: CASSLRGEKEKLFF. CDR3 coding DNA: TGTGCCAGCAGCTTAAGAGGGGAGAAAGAAAAACTGTTTTTT. Looking up the rest from reference TRBV11-3 and TRBJ1-4 gives the full variable domain: EAGVVQSPRYKIIEKKQPVAFWCNPISGHNTLYWYLQNLGQGPELLIRYENEEAVDDSQLPKDRFSAERLKGVDSTLKIQPAELGDSAVYLCASSLRGEKEKLFFGSGTQLSVL.

There are a few counts of this clonotype. CDR3 nucleotides: TGCAGTGCTAGGGGAACGGGGATGGACAATCAGCCCCAGCATTTT. Encoded protein: CSARGTGMDNQPQHF. The chain combines TRBV20-1 with TRBJ1-5; no clear D. V gave up 3 bases and J gave up 3 bases, with 15 bases separating them. Germline V gene sequence: CDR1 DFQATT, CDR2 SNEGSKA (reference sequence). The CDR3 covers 15 residues.

This clonotype was detected ten times or more. V is TRBV5-1 and J is TRBJ2-5, with D uncertain. The germline V gene has CDR1 SGHRS and CDR2 YFSETQ. Trimming pared 0 bases from V and 1 base from J, leaving 10 bases between. The CDR3 length is 15 residues. The CDR3 DNA is TGCGCCAGCAGCTTGGCCCAGGTTGCCCAAGAGACCCAGTACTTC. It is translated as CASSLAQVAQETQYF. The full variable domain, its missing parts supplied by reference TRBV5-1 and TRBJ2-5, is KAGVTQTPRYLIKTRGQQVTLSCSPISGHRSVSWYQQTPGQGLQFLFEYFSETQRNKGNFPGRFSGRQFSNSRSEMNVSTLELGDSALYLCASSLAQVAQETQYFGPGTRLLVL.

Ten or more counts support this clonotype. J is TRBJ2-1 and V is TRBV10-1, with 7 positions matching TRBD2. Germline V gene sequence: CDR1 WNHNN, CDR2 SYGVQD (reference sequence). There are 15 residues in the CDR3. With 2 bases clipped from V and 3 bases from J, the junction kept 4 bases outside the gene matches. CDR3 residues: CASSEAGDFYNEQFF. The CDR3 DNA reads TGCGCCAGCAGTGAGGCGGGAGATTTCTACAATGAGCAGTTCTTC.

This clonotype appeared a single time. V is TRBV27 and J is TRBJ1-6, with 7 nucleotides matching TRBD1. CDR3 length: 15 residues. With V trimmed by 5 bases and J by 7 bases, 8 bases remained unmatched. Germline-derived CDR1 and CDR2 are MNHEY and SMNVEV (reference sequence). CDR3 DNA sequence: TGTGCCAGCAGTGGCCTCACAGGGGACAATTCACCCCTCCACTTT. Encoded protein: CASSGLTGDNSPLHF.

The V and J genes are TRBV29-1 and TRBJ2-1, with D perhaps TRBD1 (5 bases). The CDR3 sequence is 12 residues long. V lost 3 bases and J 6 bases, leaving 9 bases between the germline ends. CDR1 and CDR2 from the germline V gene are SQVTM and ANQGSEA. The CDR3 nucleotides read TGCAGCGTTGATGTCCAGGGCAATGAGCAGTTCTTC. Its translation: CSVDVQGNEQFF.